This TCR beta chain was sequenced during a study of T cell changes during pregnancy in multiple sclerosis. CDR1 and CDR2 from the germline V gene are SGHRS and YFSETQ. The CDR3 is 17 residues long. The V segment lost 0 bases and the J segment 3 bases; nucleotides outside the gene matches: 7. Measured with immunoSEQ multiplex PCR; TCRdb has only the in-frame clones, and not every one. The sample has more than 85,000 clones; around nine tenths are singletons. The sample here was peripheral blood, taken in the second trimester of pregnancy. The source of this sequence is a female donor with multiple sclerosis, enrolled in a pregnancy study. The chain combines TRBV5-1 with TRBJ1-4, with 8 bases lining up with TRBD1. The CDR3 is CASSLGLMTGANEKLFF. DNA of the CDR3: TGCGCCAGCAGCTTGGGACTGATGACAGGGGCTAATGAAAAACTGTTTTTT. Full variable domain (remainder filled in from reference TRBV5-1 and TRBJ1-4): KAGVTQTPRYLIKTRGQQVTLSCSPISGHRSVSWYQQTPGQGLQFLFEYFSETQRNKGNFPGRFSGRQFSNSRSEMNVSTLELGDSALYLCASSLGLMTGANEKLFFGSGTQLSVL.